Listed below are T cell receptor beta chains from one sample, sequenced in a study of T cell responses to AZD1222 COVID-19 vaccine. TCRdb keeps only in-frame clones here, not all; method: immunoSEQ multiplex PCR. The sample has 95,000 to 150,000 clones; under 95% are singletons. The sequencing here drew on peripheral blood, taken on day 0 of AZD1222 vaccination. These TCRs come from an adult in good health. CDR3s include the opening cysteine and the closing phenylalanine or tryptophan. The D gene is left open where the match is weak. Only some rows state a clone size, as once, few, many or a class for expanded clones.

d_call	v_call	clone_size	j_call	cdr3_nt	cdr3_aa
TRBD2	TRBV9	.	TRBJ2-7	TGTGCCAGCAGTTCCGAGCAAGGACTAGGATCTCACGAGCAGTACTTC	CASSSEQGLGSHEQYF
.	TRBV4-1	few	TRBJ2-1	TGCGCCAGCAGCCTAGGACAAGGGGGTGAGCAGTTCTTC	CASSLGQGGEQFF
.	TRBV5-1	.	TRBJ2-7	TGCGCCAGACCCCGGGCAGTCACTCTCTCTCACTACGAGCAGTACTTC	CARPRAVTLSHYEQYF
.	TRBV19	.	TRBJ1-5	TGTGCCAGTAGTATCGGGGCGAGGAATCAGCCCCAGCATTTT	CASSIGARNQPQHF
.	TRBV3-1/TRBV3-2	.	TRBJ2-7	TGTGCCAGCAGCCACTCCGCGGGGCACGAGCAGTACTTC	CASSHSAGHEQYF
.	TRBV7-9	.	TRBJ1-1	TGTGCCAGCAGCTTAGGGGATTTACGGGGAACTGGCGAAGCTTTCTTT	CASSLGDLRGTGEAFF
.	TRBV6-5	.	TRBJ1-6	TGTGCCAGCAGCCGAGAGTCGGGGCCACCCCTCCACTTT	CASSRESGPPLHF
.	TRBV6-6	.	TRBJ1-2	TGTGCCAGCAGACCCGGAGGGGTTAACTATGGCTACACCTTC	CASRPGGVNYGYTF
TRBD1	TRBV19	.	TRBJ1-1	TGTGCCAGTAGTATATCACGGACAGGGCACTCTTTCTTT	CASSISRTGHSFF
.	TRBV27	.	TRBJ1-2	TGTGCCAGCAGGCGACAGCTCAGCTATGGCTACACCTTC	CASRRQLSYGYTF
.	TRBV19	.	TRBJ2-2	TGTGCCAGTAGTCAATGGACGGCGAACACCGGGGAGCTGTTTTTT	CASSQWTANTGELFF
.	TRBV2	.	TRBJ2-7	TGTGCCAGCAAGGGACAAGTCTACGAGCAGTACTTC	CASKGQVYEQYF
.	TRBV6-6	few	TRBJ1-4	TGTGCCAGCAAACAGACTACAACTAATGAAAAACTGTTTTTT	CASKQTTTNEKLFF
.	TRBV5-8	.	TRBJ1-2	TGTGCCAGCAGCTTCGACAGCGACGGCCGCTACACCTTC	CASSFDSDGRYTF
.	TRBV9	.	TRBJ1-6	TGTGCCAGCAGCGTAGAGCAAGGGGCCTTGTCCTATAATTCACCCCTCCACTTT	CASSVEQGALSYNSPLHF
.	TRBV19	.	TRBJ1-1	TGTGCCAGTAGTATATTAGGGAGCGGGCTGATGAACACTGAAGCTTTCTTT	CASSILGSGLMNTEAFF
.	TRBV11-3	once	TRBJ2-7	TGTGCCAGCAGCCCCACGGCAGGGTCGTCCGAGCAGTACTTC	CASSPTAGSSEQYF